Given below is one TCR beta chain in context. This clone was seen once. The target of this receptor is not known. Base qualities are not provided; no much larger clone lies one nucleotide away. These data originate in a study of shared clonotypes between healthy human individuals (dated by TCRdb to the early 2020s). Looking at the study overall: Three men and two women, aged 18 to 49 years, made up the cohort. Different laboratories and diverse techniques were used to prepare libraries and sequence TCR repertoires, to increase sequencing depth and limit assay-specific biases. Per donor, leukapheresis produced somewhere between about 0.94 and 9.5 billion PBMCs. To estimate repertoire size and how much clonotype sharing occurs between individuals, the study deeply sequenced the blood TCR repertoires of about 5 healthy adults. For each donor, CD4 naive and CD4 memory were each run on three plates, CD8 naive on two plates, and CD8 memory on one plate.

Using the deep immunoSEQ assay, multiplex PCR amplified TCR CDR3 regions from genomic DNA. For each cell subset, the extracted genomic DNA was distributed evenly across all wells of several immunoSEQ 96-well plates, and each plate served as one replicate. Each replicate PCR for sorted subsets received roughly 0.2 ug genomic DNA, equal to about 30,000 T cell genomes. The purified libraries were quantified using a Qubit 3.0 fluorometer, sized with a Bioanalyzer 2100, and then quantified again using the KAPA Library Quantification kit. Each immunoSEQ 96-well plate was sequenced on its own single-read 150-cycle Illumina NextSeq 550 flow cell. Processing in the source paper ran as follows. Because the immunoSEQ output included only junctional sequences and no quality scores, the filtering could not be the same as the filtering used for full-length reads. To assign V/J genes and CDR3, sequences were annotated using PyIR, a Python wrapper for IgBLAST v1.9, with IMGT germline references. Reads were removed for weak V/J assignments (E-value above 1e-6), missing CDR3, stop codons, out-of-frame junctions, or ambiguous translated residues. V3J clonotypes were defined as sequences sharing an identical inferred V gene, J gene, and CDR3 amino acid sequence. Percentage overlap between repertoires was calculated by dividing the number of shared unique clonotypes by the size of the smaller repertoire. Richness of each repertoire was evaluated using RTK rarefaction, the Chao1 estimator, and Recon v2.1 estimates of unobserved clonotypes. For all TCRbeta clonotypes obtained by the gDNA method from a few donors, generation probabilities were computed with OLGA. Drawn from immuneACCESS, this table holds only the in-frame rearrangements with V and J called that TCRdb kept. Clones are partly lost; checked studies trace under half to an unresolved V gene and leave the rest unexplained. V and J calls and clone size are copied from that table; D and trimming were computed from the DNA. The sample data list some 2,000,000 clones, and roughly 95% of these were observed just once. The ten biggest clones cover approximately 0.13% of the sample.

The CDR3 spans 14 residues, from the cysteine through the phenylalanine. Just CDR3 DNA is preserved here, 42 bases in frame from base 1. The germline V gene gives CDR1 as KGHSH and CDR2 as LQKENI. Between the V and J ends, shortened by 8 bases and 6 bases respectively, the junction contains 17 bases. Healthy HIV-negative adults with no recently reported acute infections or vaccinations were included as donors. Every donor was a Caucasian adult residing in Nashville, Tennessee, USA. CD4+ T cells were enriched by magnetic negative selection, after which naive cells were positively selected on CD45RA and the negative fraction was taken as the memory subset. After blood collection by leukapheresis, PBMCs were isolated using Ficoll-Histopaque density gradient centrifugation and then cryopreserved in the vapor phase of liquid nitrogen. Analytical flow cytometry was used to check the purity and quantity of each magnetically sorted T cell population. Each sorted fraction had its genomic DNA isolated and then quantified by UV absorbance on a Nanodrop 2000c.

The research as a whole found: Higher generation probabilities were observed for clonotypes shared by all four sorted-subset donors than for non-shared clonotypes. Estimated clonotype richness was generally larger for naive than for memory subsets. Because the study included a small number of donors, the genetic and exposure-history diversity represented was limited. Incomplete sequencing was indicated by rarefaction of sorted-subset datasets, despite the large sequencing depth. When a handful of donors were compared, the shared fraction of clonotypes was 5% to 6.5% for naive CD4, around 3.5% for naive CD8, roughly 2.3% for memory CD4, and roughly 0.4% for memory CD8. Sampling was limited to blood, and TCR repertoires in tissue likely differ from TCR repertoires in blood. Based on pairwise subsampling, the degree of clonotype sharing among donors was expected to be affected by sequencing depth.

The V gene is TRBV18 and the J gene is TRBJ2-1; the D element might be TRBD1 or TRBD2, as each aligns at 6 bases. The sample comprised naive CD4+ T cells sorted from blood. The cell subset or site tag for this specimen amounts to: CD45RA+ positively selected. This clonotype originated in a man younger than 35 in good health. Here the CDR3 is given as CASGGPLVGNEQFF. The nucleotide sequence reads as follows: TGTGCCAGCGGGGGGCCTTTAGTGGGCAATGAGCAGTTCTTC.